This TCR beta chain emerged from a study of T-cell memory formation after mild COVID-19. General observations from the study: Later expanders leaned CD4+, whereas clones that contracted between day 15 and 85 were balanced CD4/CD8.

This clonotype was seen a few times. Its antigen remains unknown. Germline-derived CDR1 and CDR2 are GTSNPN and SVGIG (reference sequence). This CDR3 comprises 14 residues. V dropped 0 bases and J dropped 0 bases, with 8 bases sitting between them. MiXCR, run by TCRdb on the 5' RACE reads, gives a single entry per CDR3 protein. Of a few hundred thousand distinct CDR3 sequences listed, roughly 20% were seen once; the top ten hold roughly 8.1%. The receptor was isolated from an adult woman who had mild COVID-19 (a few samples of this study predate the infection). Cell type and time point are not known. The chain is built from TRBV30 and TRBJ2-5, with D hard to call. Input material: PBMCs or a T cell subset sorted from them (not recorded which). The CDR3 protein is CAWSVYLYQETQYF. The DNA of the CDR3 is TGTGCCTGGAGTGTATACCTATACCAAGAGACCCAGTACTTC.